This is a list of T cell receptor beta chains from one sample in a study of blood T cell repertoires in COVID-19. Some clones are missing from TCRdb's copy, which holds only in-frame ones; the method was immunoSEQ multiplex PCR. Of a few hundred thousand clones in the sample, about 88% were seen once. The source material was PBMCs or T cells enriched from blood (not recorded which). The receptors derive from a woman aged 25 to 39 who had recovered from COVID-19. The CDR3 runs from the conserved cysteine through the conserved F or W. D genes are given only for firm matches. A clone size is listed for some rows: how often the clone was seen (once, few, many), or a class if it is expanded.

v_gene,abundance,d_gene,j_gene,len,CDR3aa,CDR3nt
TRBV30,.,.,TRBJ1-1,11,CAWSVSRGVFF,TGTGCCTGGAGTGTATCCCGGGGTGTTTTCTTT
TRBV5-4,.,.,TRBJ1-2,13,CASSLGATVGYTF,TGTGCCAGCAGCTTGGGGGCGACAGTCGGCTACACCTTC
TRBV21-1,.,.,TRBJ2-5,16,CASSKVLAGGQETQYF,TGTGCCAGCAGCAAAGTCCTAGCGGGGGGACAAGAGACCCAGTACTTC
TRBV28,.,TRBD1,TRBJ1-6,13,CASRGQGPFPLHF,TGTGCCAGCAGGGGACAGGGCCCGTTTCCCCTCCACTTT
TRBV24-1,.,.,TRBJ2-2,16,CATSDLSSSLTGELFF,TGTGCCACCAGTGATTTGTCGTCCAGTCTCACCGGGGAGCTGTTTTTT
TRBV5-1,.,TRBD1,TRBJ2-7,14,CASSLDRGRDEQYF,TGCGCCAGCAGCCTGGACAGGGGGCGGGACGAGCAGTACTTC
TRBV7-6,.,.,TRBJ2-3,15,CASSSQHLSTDTQYF,TGTGCCAGCAGCTCCCAACACCTTAGCACAGATACGCAGTATTTT
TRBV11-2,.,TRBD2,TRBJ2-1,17,CASSLVRRLAGGPQQFF,TGTGCCAGCAGCTTAGTCCGGAGGCTAGCGGGGGGGCCGCAGCAGTTCTTC
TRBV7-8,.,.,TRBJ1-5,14,CASSLDERGQPQHF,TGTGCCAGCAGCTTAGACGAAAGGGGGCAGCCCCAGCATTTT
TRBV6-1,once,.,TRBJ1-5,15,CASSESGQSNQPQHF,TGTGCCAGCAGTGAGTCCGGACAGAGCAATCAGCCCCAGCATTTT
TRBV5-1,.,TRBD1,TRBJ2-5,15,CASGLTGQVPETQYF,TGCGCCAGCGGTCTTACGGGACAGGTGCCAGAGACCCAGTACTTC
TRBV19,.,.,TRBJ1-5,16,CASRKQGSGADQPQHF,TGTGCCAGTAGAAAACAGGGTTCAGGGGCCGATCAGCCCCAGCATTTT
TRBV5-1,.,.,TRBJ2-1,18,CASSLRTALLSSYNEQFF,TGCGCCAGCAGCCTCCGGACAGCCCTTCTTAGCTCCTACAATGAGCAGTTCTTC
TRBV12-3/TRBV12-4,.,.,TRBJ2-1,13,CASSGGLNNEQFF,TGTGCCAGCAGTGGGGGACTGAACAATGAGCAGTTCTTC
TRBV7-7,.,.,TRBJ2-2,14,CASSPTLSTGELFF,TGTGCCAGCAGCCCTACACTAAGCACCGGGGAGCTGTTTTTT
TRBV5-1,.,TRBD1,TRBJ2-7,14,CASSPGQGAREQYF,TGCGCCAGCAGCCCAGGACAGGGGGCTCGCGAGCAGTACTTC
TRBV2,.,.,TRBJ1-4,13,CASSEIVGEKLFF,TGTGCCAGCAGTGAGATAGTCGGTGAAAAACTGTTTTTT
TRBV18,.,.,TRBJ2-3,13,CASSPPGTDTQYF,TGTGCCAGCTCACCCCCAGGCACAGATACGCAGTATTTT
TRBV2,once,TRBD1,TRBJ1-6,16,CASSRTGGSYNSPLHF,TGTGCCAGCAGTCGGACAGGGGGATCCTATAATTCACCCCTCCACTTT
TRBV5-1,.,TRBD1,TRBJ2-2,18,CASSLNPETGGWIGELFF,TGCGCCAGCAGCTTAAACCCGGAGACAGGGGGCTGGATCGGGGAGCTGTTTTTT
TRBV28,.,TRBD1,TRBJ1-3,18,CASSPPGQGIWSGNTIYF,TGTGCCAGCAGTCCCCCGGGACAGGGTATTTGGTCTGGAAACACCATATATTTT
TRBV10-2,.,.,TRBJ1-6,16,CASSESGGRKNSPLHF,TGCGCCAGCAGTGAGTCAGGGGGACGGAAAAATTCACCCCTCCACTTT
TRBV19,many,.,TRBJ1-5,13,CASSMAGNQPQHF,TGTGCCAGTAGTATGGCAGGCAATCAGCCCCAGCATTTT
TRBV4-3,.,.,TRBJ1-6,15,CASSQESRVGSPLHF,TGCGCCAGCAGCCAAGAGTCGCGGGTTGGTTCACCCCTCCACTTT
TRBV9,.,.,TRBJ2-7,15,CASSVDMSSSYEQYF,TGTGCCAGCAGCGTAGATATGTCGAGCTCCTACGAGCAGTACTTC
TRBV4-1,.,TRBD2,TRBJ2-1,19,CASSHPGLAGGPGLNEQFF,TGCGCCAGCAGCCATCCGGGACTAGCGGGGGGGCCAGGGCTCAATGAGCAGTTCTTC
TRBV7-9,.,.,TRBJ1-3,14,CASSSGGWGNTIYF,TGTGCCAGCAGCTCGGGGGGTTGGGGAAACACCATATATTTT
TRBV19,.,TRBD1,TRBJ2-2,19,CASSIRVDPDRAHTGELFF,TGTGCCAGTAGTATAAGAGTGGACCCGGACAGGGCGCACACCGGGGAGCTGTTTTTT
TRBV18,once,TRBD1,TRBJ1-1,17,CASSHSTGDRGSTEAFF,TGTGCCAGCTCACACTCCACAGGGGATAGGGGAAGCACTGAAGCTTTCTTT
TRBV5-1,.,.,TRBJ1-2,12,CASSWGEGGYTF,TGCGCCAGCAGCTGGGGAGAGGGTGGCTACACCTTC
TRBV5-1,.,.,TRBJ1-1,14,CASSLVARDTEAFF,TGCGCCAGCAGCTTAGTAGCCAGGGACACTGAAGCTTTCTTT
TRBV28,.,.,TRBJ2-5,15,CASRQETGYQETQYF,TGTGCCAGCAGACAGGAAACAGGGTACCAAGAGACCCAGTACTTC
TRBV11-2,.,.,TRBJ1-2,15,CASSQTAGSHYGYTF,TGTGCCAGCAGCCAAACGGCGGGGTCGCACTATGGCTACACCTTC
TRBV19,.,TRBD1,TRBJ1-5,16,CASSIFWGTDNQPQHF,TGTGCCAGTAGTATTTTTTGGGGGACAGACAATCAGCCCCAGCATTTT
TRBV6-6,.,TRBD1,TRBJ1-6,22,CASSPLHNSGQGSNSYNSPLHF,TGTGCCAGCAGTCCACTACACAACTCGGGACAGGGTTCGAACTCCTATAATTCACCCCTCCACTTT
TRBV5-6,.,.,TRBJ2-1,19,CASSSILGTLDSSYNEQFF,TGTGCCAGCAGCTCCATTCTCGGGACTTTAGATAGCTCCTACAATGAGCAGTTCTTC
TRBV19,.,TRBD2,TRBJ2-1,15,CASSGAGEVYNEQFF,TGTGCCAGTAGTGGGGCGGGGGAGGTCTACAATGAGCAGTTCTTC
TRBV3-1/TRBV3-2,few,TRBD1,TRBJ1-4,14,CASSNRGRAEKLFF,TGTGCCAGCAGTAACAGGGGGCGAGCTGAAAAACTGTTTTTT
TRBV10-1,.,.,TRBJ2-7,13,CASSEQLAYEQYF,TGCGCCAGCAGTGAGCAACTAGCCTACGAGCAGTACTTC
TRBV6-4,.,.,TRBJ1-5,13,CASSESVNQPQHF,TGTGCCAGCAGTGAATCTGTCAATCAGCCCCAGCATTTT
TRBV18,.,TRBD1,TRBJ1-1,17,CASSPRTAGGSGTEAFF,TGTGCCAGCTCACCAAGAACTGCAGGGGGCTCGGGCACTGAAGCTTTCTTT
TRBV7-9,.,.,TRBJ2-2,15,CASRPRPSNTGELFF,TGTGCCAGCAGGCCCAGGCCCTCGAACACCGGGGAGCTGTTTTTT
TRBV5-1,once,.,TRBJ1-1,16,CASSLAGAKMNTEAFF,TGCGCCAGCAGCTTGGCAGGGGCGAAGATGAACACTGAAGCTTTCTTT
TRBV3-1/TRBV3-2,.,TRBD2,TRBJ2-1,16,CASSQKGTSVYNEQFF,TGTGCCAGCAGCCAAAAGGGGACTAGCGTATACAATGAGCAGTTCTTC
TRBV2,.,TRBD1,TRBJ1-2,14,CASSRDRESGGYTF,TGTGCCAGCAGCCGGGACAGGGAGTCAGGCGGCTACACCTTC
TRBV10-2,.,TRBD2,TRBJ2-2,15,CASRLAGTNTGELFF,TGCGCCAGCAGGTTAGCGGGGACGAACACCGGGGAGCTGTTTTTT
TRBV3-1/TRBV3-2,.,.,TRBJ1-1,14,CASSQYRGNTEAFF,TGTGCCAGCAGCCAATATCGAGGGAACACTGAAGCTTTCTTT
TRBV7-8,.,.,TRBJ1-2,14,CASSLGRVGYGYTF,TGTGCCAGCAGCTTAGGGCGGGTGGGCTATGGCTACACCTTC
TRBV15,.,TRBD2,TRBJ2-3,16,CATSGGLAGAMHTQYF,TGTGCCACCAGCGGGGGACTAGCGGGGGCAATGCATACGCAGTATTTT
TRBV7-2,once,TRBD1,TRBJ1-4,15,CASSFGDRGDEKLFF,TGTGCCAGCAGCTTCGGGGACAGGGGAGATGAAAAACTGTTTTTT